The 20 T cell receptor beta chains listed next were all sequenced from one sample in a study of blood T cell repertoires in COVID-19. TCRdb keeps only in-frame clones here, not all; method: immunoSEQ multiplex PCR. This table holds roughly 250,000 clones, around 83% found once. The sequenced sample was peripheral blood. These receptors originate from a woman aged 60-70 years with active or convalescent COVID-19.

This CDR3 reads CASSLSGQPQHF. The DNA of the CDR3 is TGTGCCAGCAGTTTAAGCGGACAGCCCCAGCATTTT. This chain links TRBV12-3 or TRBV12-4 with TRBJ1-5, with D uncertain. Trimming stripped 2 bases from V and 7 bases from J, with 6 bases between. The CDR3 totals 12 residues.

J is TRBJ2-1 and V is TRBV9; 9 bases line up with TRBD2. V was pared by 0 bases and J by 0 bases, with 7 bases of the junction left unmatched. Germline CDR1 and CDR2: SGDLS and YYNGEE. The CDR3 is 18 amino acids. CDR3 sequence (DNA): TGTGCCAGCAGCGTAGAGGGGGTAGCGGGGGTCTCCTACAATGAGCAGTTCTTC. Translating gives CASSVEGVAGVSYNEQFF.

The genes are TRBV18 and TRBJ1-1; D possibly corresponds to TRBD1 (5 bases). This CDR3 is 16 amino acids long. Germline V gives CDR1 KGHSH, CDR2 LQKENI. V lost 0 bases and J 1 base, leaving 12 bases between the germline ends. The CDR3 bases are TGTGCCAGCTCACCACCTGTTGCAGGGCGGAACACTGAAGCTTTCTTT. Amino acid sequence: CASSPPVAGRNTEAFF.

V gene TRBV27 combines with J gene TRBJ2-1, with 8 bases aligning to TRBD2. Germline V gene data show CDR1 as MNHEY and CDR2 as SMNVEV (reference sequence). This CDR3 spans 16 amino acids. Trimming took 6 bases from V and 5 from J; bases not matched to a gene: 12. CDR3: CASSSPGLAGHNEQFF. The CDR3 bases are TGTGCCAGCAGCTCCCCCGGGCTAGCGGGTCACAATGAGCAGTTCTTC.

The chain carries TRBV6-5 and TRBJ1-1, with D tentatively TRBD1 (6 bases). There are 14 residues in the CDR3. Trimming took off 7 bases at V and 11 bases at J, with 23 bases between the two ends. Germline V gene sequence: CDR1 MNHEY, CDR2 SVGAGI. CDR3 loop: CASTPEGPWGQAFF. CDR3 sequence (DNA): TGTGCCAGCACGCCTGAAGGCCCATGGGGGCAGGCTTTCTTT.

J is TRBJ1-3 and V is TRBV5-1; perhaps TRBD1 as D (6 bases). The germline CDR1 and CDR2 sequences are SGHRS and YFSETQ. The CDR3 sequence is 15 residues long. V was pared by 4 bases and J by 2 bases, with 13 bases between. The CDR3 nucleotides are TGCGCCAGCAGCATAACACAGGGTGCTGGAAACACCATATATTTT. Translated, it gives CASSITQGAGNTIYF.

Ten or more counts support this clone. V and J are TRBV5-1 and TRBJ2-2; 8 nucleotides match TRBD1. V dropped 0 bases and J dropped 5; count of bases not matched to a gene: 3. The CDR3 spans 15 residues. Germline assignment: CDR1 SGHRS and CDR2 YFSETQ. The CDR3 spells CASSLVRGRTGELFF. The CDR3 nucleotides read TGCGCCAGCAGCTTGGTCAGGGGGCGAACCGGGGAGCTGTTTTTT.

The rearrangement links TRBV5-1 to TRBJ1-3; D remains ambiguous. Germline V gene data show CDR1 as SGHRS and CDR2 as YFSETQ. V lost 7 bases to trimming and J lost 4 bases, with 15 bases between them. The CDR3 covers 14 residues. CDR3 DNA: TGCGCCAGCGCCCGGTCGTCGGGGGGAAACACCATATATTTT. It translates to CASARSSGGNTIYF.

This clone was observed a handful of times. The chain has TRBV6-1 and TRBJ2-1; tentatively, D is TRBD1 (6 bases). Germline V CDR1 and CDR2: MNHNS, SASEGT. Deletions cut 0 bases from V and 15 bases from J, with 15 bases between. This CDR3 has 13 residues. The CDR3 loop is CASSEAETGRWFF. CDR3 DNA: TGTGCCAGCAGTGAAGCGGAGACAGGTCGTTGGTTCTTC.

The CDR3 region has the DNA TGTGCCAGCAGCTTAGTATGGGGGGGGGACACTGAAGCTTTCTTT. Its translation: CASSLVWGGDTEAFF. The rearrangement joins TRBV7-2 to TRBJ1-1; a weak D match, TRBD1 (5 bases). V was cut by 1 base and J by 3 bases, with 12 bases left in between. The germline V gene has CDR1 SGHTA and CDR2 FQGNSA. The CDR3 length is 15 residues.

This chain connects TRBV7-2 to TRBJ2-2, with 9 bases fitting TRBD1. After removal of 4 bases from V and 6 bases from J, the junction contained 6 bases not matched to a gene. The CDR3 has 15 residues. Germline CDR1 and CDR2: SGHTA and FQGNSA. CDR3: CASSSRDRAPGELFF. CDR3 sequence (DNA): TGTGCCAGCAGCTCGCGGGACAGGGCCCCCGGGGAGCTGTTTTTT.

CDR3 loop: CASSQTLHRPAGYYGYTF. Here the CDR3 DNA reads TGCGCCAGCAGCCAAACATTACATCGCCCGGCGGGATACTATGGCTACACCTTC. The V and J genes are TRBV4-3 and TRBJ1-2, with no clear D. The V gene's germline CDR1 is LGHNA and CDR2 YSLEER. This CDR3 contains 18 residues. Between the trimmed V and J ends, which lost 2 bases and 3 bases, there was a span of 22 bases.

This clone was detected only a few times. The J gene is TRBJ2-1, the V gene TRBV4-1; TRBD2 agrees at 12 bases. Germline V CDR1 and CDR2: MGHRA, YSYEKL. This CDR3 has 16 residues. V trimming: 1 base; J trimming: 6 bases; junction bases outside the gene matches: 4. CDR3 nucleotide sequence: TGCGCCAGCAGCCAAGTTTCTAGCGGGGGGGTCAATGAGCAGTTCTTC. Amino acid sequence: CASSQVSSGGVNEQFF.

This sequence joins TRBV7-2 and TRBJ2-5, with 7 bases fitting TRBD2. The germline gives CDR1 SGHTA, CDR2 FQGNSA. The CDR3 runs to 16 residues. The ends lost 3 bases at V and 3 bases at J; junction bases unmatched: 10. The CDR3 sequence is CASSFLRGNLKETQYF. DNA for the CDR3: TGTGCCAGCAGCTTTCTGCGGGGGAACTTAAAAGAGACCCAGTACTTC.

This chain uses TRBV18 with TRBJ2-5, with a tentative D call TRBD1 (6 bases). This CDR3 comprises 14 residues. V lost 1 base and J 3 bases, leaving 9 bases between the germline ends. Germline assignment: CDR1 KGHSH and CDR2 LQKENI. The CDR3 spells CASSPLRTEETQYF. The CDR3 bases are TGTGCCAGCTCACCACTTAGGACAGAAGAGACCCAGTACTTC.

The J gene is TRBJ2-1, the V gene TRBV5-1, with TRBD2 as a possible D gene (5 bases). Germline loops: CDR1 SGHRS, CDR2 YFSETQ. The CDR3 contains 16 residues. Deletions cut 4 bases from V and 1 base from J, with 15 bases between. DNA of the CDR3: TGCGCCAGCAGCCCCCTAGCCGTGAGTTCCTACAATGAGCAGTTCTTC. Its translation: CASSPLAVSSYNEQFF.

The V gene is TRBV19, the J gene TRBJ1-4; D is unresolved. The CDR3 is made up of 14 amino acids. Germline V gene data show CDR1 as LNHDA and CDR2 as SQIVND (reference sequence). V was clipped by 5 bases and J by 8 bases, with 15 bases between them. The CDR3 DNA reads as TGTGCCAGTAGTGCCCCCGGTCTGCTCGAAAAACTGTTTTTT. This gives the protein CASSAPGLLEKLFF.

The chain carries TRBV7-9 and TRBJ1-2; TRBD1 agrees at 8 bases. CDR3 length equals 15 residues. The V gene's germline CDR1 is SEHNR and CDR2 FQNEAQ (reference sequence). The trim removed 1 base at V and 4 bases at J, leaving 5 bases unmatched. The CDR3 DNA sequence: TGTGCCAGCAGCTTAGACGGGACAGGTCTCTATGGCTACACCTTC. The encoded protein is CASSLDGTGLYGYTF.

The V call is TRBV5-1, the J call TRBJ1-2; 7 bases are shared with TRBD1. V was clipped by 1 base and J by 3 bases; unmatched bases: 0. Germline CDR1 is SGHRS and CDR2 is YFSETQ. The CDR3 consists of 13 residues. In DNA form, the CDR3 reads TGCGCCAGCAGCTTGACAGGGGACTATGGCTACACCTTC. Translation gives CASSLTGDYGYTF.

The chain has TRBV7-9 and TRBJ1-6, with TRBD1 matching over 7 bases. After removal of 9 bases from V and 0 bases from J, the junction contained 8 bases not matched to a gene. The germline V gene encodes CDR1 SEHNR and CDR2 FQNEAQ (reference sequence). CDR3 length equals 16 residues. CDR3 sequence (DNA): TGTGCCAGAGACAGGGAGCCCAGCTCCTATAATTCACCCCTCCACTTT. Its protein product is CARDREPSSYNSPLHF.